Presented here are 32 T cell receptor beta chains from one specimen sequenced in a study of regulatory T cells in long-lasting Graves disease. Time point in this sample: newly diagnosed GD, antithyroid drugs for less than 3 months. TCR sequences were obtained from RNA taken from PBMCs. Researchers made TCR beta libraries by using iRepertoire HTBI primers and running Arm-PCR on CDR3 regions. TCRdb used MiXCR to reprocess the multiplex PCR reads, holding one entry per CDR3 protein. The repertoire holds roughly 510,000 distinct CDR3 sequences, with 15% to 20% as singletons. These data were also reused for a study on T cells in Graves' hyperthyroidism and ophthalmopathy.

This material consisted of peripheral blood mononuclear cells (PBMCs), taken at new diagnosis, from a patient treated with antithyroid drugs. The origin of the receptors is a man younger than 35 with Graves disease.

The genes are TRBV18 and TRBJ2-7, with 8 nucleotides matching TRBD2. V gave up 5 bases and J gave up 5 bases; unmatched junction bases: 14. Germline assignment: CDR1 KGHSH and CDR2 LQKENI. This CDR3 contains 16 residues. Here the CDR3 reads CASSAGLGTSVDEQYF. For the CDR3, the DNA is TGTGCCAGCTCAGCGGGACTAGGGACGAGCGTGGACGAGCAGTACTTC.

This clonotype has only a few counts. The gene calls are TRBV24-1 and TRBJ2-5; the D gene could be TRBD1 or TRBD2 (6 bases each). Germline V gene sequence: CDR1 KGHDR, CDR2 SFDVKD. Trimming pared 4 bases from V and 5 bases from J, leaving 19 bases between. The CDR3 sequence is 16 residues long. CDR3 nucleotide sequence: TGTGCCACCAGTGACCGTCTGCCCGGGGGCGGGGAGACCCAGTACTTC. It is translated as CATSDRLPGGGETQYF.

The chain links TRBV3-1 to TRBJ1-4, with a possible D match to TRBD1 (6 bases). The germline V and J ends were trimmed by 0 bases and 4 bases, with 21 bases remaining between them. CDR3 length equals 19 residues. Germline V lookup: CDR1 LGHDT, CDR2 YNNKEL (reference sequence). The DNA of the CDR3 is TGTGCCAGCAGCCAAGAGCTGGAGTTGGGGGCCGGGATTAATGAAAAACTGTTTTTT. Its translation is CASSQELELGAGINEKLFF.

This clonotype was recorded many times. The rearrangement joins TRBV6-2 or TRBV6-3 to TRBJ2-7, with D perhaps TRBD1 (6 bases). The CDR3 loop spans 16 amino acids. The germline V and J ends were trimmed by 2 bases and 7 bases, with 21 bases remaining between them. Germline CDR1 reads MNHEY; CDR2 reads SVGEGT. The CDR3 sequence is CASSYKRKGDQGEQYF. CDR3 sequence (DNA): TGTGCCAGCAGTTACAAGCGGAAGGGGGACCAGGGGGAGCAGTACTTC.

In this sample, this clonotype turned up many times. The chain carries TRBV28 and TRBJ2-7; 12 nucleotides line up with TRBD1. This CDR3 is built from 18 residues. Germline lookup yields CDR1 MDHEN and CDR2 SYDVKM. The V gene end was trimmed by 4 bases and the J gene end by 2 bases; junction bases not matched to a gene: 12. CDR3 protein: CASSSPGTGGASTYEQYF. The DNA for the CDR3 is TGTGCCAGCAGTTCTCCCGGGACAGGGGGCGCAAGCACCTACGAGCAGTACTTC.

The chain uses TRBV19 and TRBJ2-7; D gene uncertain. Between the trimmed V and J ends, which lost 3 bases and 3 bases, there was a span of 24 bases. This CDR3 is 18 amino acids long. The V gene's germline CDR1 is LNHDA and CDR2 SQIVND (reference sequence). The chain's CDR3 is CASSILMGWPKPYYEQYF. CDR3 coding DNA: TGTGCCAGTAGTATCCTAATGGGGTGGCCCAAACCCTACTACGAGCAGTACTTC.

The chain combines TRBV6-1 with TRBJ2-2; perhaps TRBD1 as D (6 bases). This CDR3 comprises 17 residues. With 2 bases removed from V and 2 bases from J, the gap between germline ends came to 15 bases. CDR1 is MNHNS, CDR2 SASEGT, per germline. The CDR3 here is CASSEYRARPNTGELFF. As DNA, the CDR3 is TGTGCCAGCAGTGAATACAGGGCCAGACCAAACACCGGGGAGCTGTTTTTT.

This clonotype was detected many times. The chain recombines TRBV28 with TRBJ1-2; no reliable D call. In germline, CDR1 is MDHEN, CDR2 SYDVKM. The CDR3 is 14 residues long. V lost 6 bases and J lost 5, with 16 bases in between. DNA of the CDR3: TGTGCCAGCAGCCCCAACGTGGAGACTTATGGCTACACCTTC. Encoded protein: CASSPNVETYGYTF.

The chain links TRBV7-8 to TRBJ1-2, with 7 bases identical to TRBD1. CDR1 SGHVS and CDR2 FQNEAQ come from the germline V gene. This CDR3 contains 15 residues. The ends lost 5 bases at V and 2 bases at J; junction bases unmatched: 8. The CDR3 nucleotides are TGTGCCAGCAGCCCCGACCCGGGACAGAACTATGGCTACACCTTC. It translates to CASSPDPGQNYGYTF.

In nucleotides, the CDR3 is TGTGCCAGCAGTCGTTCTAGGGGTCATGAGCAGTTCTTC. Amino acid sequence: CASSRSRGHEQFF. The chain joins TRBV6-1 to TRBJ2-1; tentative D call: TRBD1 (5 bases). The germline V gene has CDR1 MNHNS and CDR2 SASEGT. Trimming stripped 5 bases from V and 8 bases from J, with 13 bases between. The CDR3 length is 13 residues.

Details on this clonotype: The germline gene is not matched at one end of the junction; a read error may be the cause. The chain combines TRBV2 with TRBJ2-1, with 8 bases lining up with TRBD1. The CDR3 has 15 amino acids. Germline lookup yields CDR1 SNHLY and CDR2 FYNNEI. This chain's CDR3 is CASSVSGGGHNEQSF. The CDR3 DNA reads TGTGCCAGCAGTGTTTCAGGGGGCGGGCACAATGAGCAGTCCTTC.

This chain links TRBV25-1 with TRBJ2-3; no definite D call. Germline assignment: CDR1 MGHDK and CDR2 SYGVNS. V gave up 4 bases and J gave up 2 bases, with 10 bases separating them. The CDR3 totals 14 residues. CDR3 DNA: TGTGCCAGCAGTGGCTACTGGGACACAGATACGCAGTATTTT. Residues: CASSGYWDTDTQYF.

This clonotype was seen a few times. This chain links TRBV10-2 with TRBJ1-5; D might be TRBD1 (5 bases). This CDR3 has 14 amino acids. From germline, CDR1 is WSHSY and CDR2 SAAADI. V lost 4 bases, J lost 1 base, and 8 bases lay in between. The CDR3 protein is CASSAGVSNQPQHF. DNA of the CDR3: TGCGCCAGCAGTGCGGGGGTGAGCAATCAGCCCCAGCATTTT.

The rearrangement links TRBV9 to TRBJ2-3; 7 bases line up with TRBD2. With V trimmed by 7 bases and J by 2 bases, 4 bases remained unmatched. The CDR3 runs 13 residues. Germline CDR1 SGDLS, CDR2 YYNGEE. The CDR3 DNA reads as TGTGCCAGCCGGGACTATGACACAGATACGCAGTATTTT. Translated, it gives CASRDYDTDTQYF. Filled out from reference TRBV9 and TRBJ2-3, the complete variable domain reads DSGVTQTPKHLITATGQRVTLRCSPRSGDLSVYWYQQSLDQGLQFLIQYYNGEERAKGNILERFSAQQFPDLHSELNLSSLELGDSALYFCASRDYDTDTQYFGPGTRLTVL.

This clonotype was observed many times. The chain uses TRBV6-2 or TRBV6-3 and TRBJ1-4; possible D gene TRBD1, 6 bases. This CDR3 is built from 13 residues. V was cut by 5 bases and J by 8 bases, with 12 bases left in between. Germline V CDR1 and CDR2: MNHEY, SVGEGT. The CDR3 sequence: CASSDRLGEKLFF. CDR3 DNA sequence: TGTGCCAGCAGTGACAGGTTGGGAGAAAAACTGTTTTTT.

The chain uses TRBV7-2 and TRBJ2-3; 10 nucleotides align to TRBD2. Germline V gives CDR1 SGHTA, CDR2 FQGNSA. This CDR3 has 16 amino acids. V lost 1 base to trimming and J lost 5 bases; unmatched junction nucleotides: 6. The CDR3 sequence is CASSLGSGRAKDTQYF. In DNA form, the CDR3 reads TGTGCCAGCAGCTTAGGGAGCGGGAGGGCCAAAGATACGCAGTATTTT.

This clonotype has more than one count but fewer than ten. The chain couples TRBV5-1 to TRBJ2-2, with TRBD2 as a possible D gene (6 bases). Trimming pared 0 bases from V and 3 bases from J, leaving 9 bases between. The CDR3 is 15 residues long. Per germline, CDR1 SGHRS and CDR2 YFSETQ. The CDR3 bases are TGCGCCAGCAGCTTGGGGGGAGGACACACCGGGGAGCTGTTTTTT. Translation: CASSLGGGHTGELFF.

There are a few counts of this clonotype. The V and J genes are TRBV9 and TRBJ2-2, with D possibly being TRBD1 or TRBD2 (6 bases each). V was cut by 3 bases and J by 4 bases, with 16 bases left in between. The CDR3 spans 16 residues. The germline gives CDR1 SGDLS, CDR2 YYNGEE. CDR3 nucleotides: TGTGCCAGCAGCGCGCGATTCGGGGGCTTCACCGGGGAGCTGTTTTTT. This encodes CASSARFGGFTGELFF.

A word on this clonotype: This may be a read error, as it is one base from a much larger clone. This chain connects TRBV11-2 to TRBJ2-3; TRBD2 is a possible D gene (6 bases). This CDR3 has 16 amino acids. Germline V gene data show CDR1 as SGHAT and CDR2 as FQNNGV. The CDR3 protein is CAGSLLSGYSTDTQYF. In nucleotides, the CDR3 is TGTGCCGGCAGCCTACTGAGCGGGTATAGCACAGATACGCAGTATTTT.

This clonotype has ten or more counts. The chain joins TRBV28 to TRBJ2-3; 7 nucleotides line up with TRBD1. CDR1 MDHEN and CDR2 SYDVKM come from the germline V gene. The J segment lost 2 bases and the V segment lost 5 bases, leaving 7 bases of the junction unmatched. The CDR3 spans 15 residues. CDR3 sequence reads: CASSVYRGATDTQYF. In DNA form, the CDR3 reads TGTGCCAGCAGTGTATACAGGGGCGCCACAGATACGCAGTATTTT.

Points on this clonotype: Being one base from a much bigger clone, this may be a read error. The rearrangement joins TRBV10-2 to TRBJ2-2; 10 nucleotides align to TRBD1. CDR3 size: 14 residues. The germline gives CDR1 WSHSY, CDR2 SAAADI. V was pared by 6 bases and J by 7 bases, with 5 bases of the junction left unmatched. The CDR3 region is CASRGGTGVGELFF. CDR3 nucleotides: TGCGCCAGCAGGGGCGGGACAGGGGTCGGGGAGCTGTTTTTT.

This clonotype showed up many times. This sequence joins TRBV2 and TRBJ1-1, with D perhaps matching TRBD1 (6 bases). Per the germline V gene, CDR1 is SNHLY and CDR2 is FYNNEI. V was shortened by 6 bases and J by 3 bases, with 11 bases between the two germline ends. This CDR3 region has 13 residues. The CDR3 here is CASSDRGHTEAFF. CDR3 DNA: TGTGCCAGCAGCGACCGGGGGCACACTGAAGCTTTCTTT.

The rearrangement uses TRBV11-2 and TRBJ1-1; no clear D. Germline V gene data show CDR1 as SGHAT and CDR2 as FQNNGV. The CDR3 totals 14 residues. The germline V and J ends were trimmed by 3 bases and 4 bases, with 12 bases remaining between them. CDR3 sequence reads: CASSLYQGGTEAFF. The CDR3 nucleotides read TGTGCCAGCAGCTTGTACCAAGGAGGCACTGAAGCTTTCTTT.

Ten or more counts support this clonotype. This rearrangement joins TRBV7-9 to TRBJ2-5; a weak D match, TRBD2 (5 bases). V shed 3 bases and J shed 5 bases, with 10 bases lying between them. The CDR3 extends over 13 amino acids. Germline CDR1 is SEHNR and CDR2 is FQNEAQ (reference sequence). CDR3 in DNA: TGTGCCAGCAGCTTGGCGGGTTCGGAGACCCAGTACTTC. It codes for CASSLAGSETQYF.

This clonotype was seen repeatedly, ten times or more. The chain recombines TRBV10-3 with TRBJ1-2; TRBD1 matches 11 bases. From germline, CDR1 is ENHRY and CDR2 SYGVKD. V dropped 4 bases and J dropped 8; count of bases not matched to a gene: 6. The CDR3 has 14 residues. The chain's CDR3 is CAISADRGLDGYTF. The CDR3 region has the DNA TGTGCCATCAGTGCGGACAGGGGGCTGGACGGCTACACCTTC.

This clonotype has more than one count but fewer than ten. The V call is TRBV12-3 or TRBV12-4, the J call TRBJ1-1; a weak D match, TRBD1 (5 bases). The length of the CDR3 is 13 residues. V was trimmed by 6 bases and J by 6 bases, leaving 14 bases between them. CDR3 DNA sequence: TGTGCCAGCAGGACCCCAGGGATCGCTGAAGCTTTCTTT. This codes for CASRTPGIAEAFF.

This clonotype was observed at least ten times. The chain couples TRBV6-5 to TRBJ2-7; no reliable D call. Trimming cost V 0 bases and J 0 bases, with 9 bases left between them. Germline V gene data show CDR1 as MNHEY and CDR2 as SVGAGI. The CDR3 spans 15 residues. The CDR3 DNA reads as TGTGCCAGCAGTTACTCTCGGCACCTCTCCTACGAGCAGTACTTC. This encodes CASSYSRHLSYEQYF.

The genes are TRBV20-1 and TRBJ1-1, with D unresolved. The germline V and J ends were trimmed by 2 bases and 1 base, with 11 bases remaining between them. In germline, CDR1 is DFQATT, CDR2 SNEGSKA (reference sequence). The CDR3 spans 14 residues. The CDR3 region is CSARREGRNTEAFF. Written as DNA, the CDR3 is TGCAGTGCTAGAAGGGAAGGGAGGAACACTGAAGCTTTCTTT.

A word on this clonotype: This may arise from a read error, as a much more abundant clone is one base away. The gene calls are TRBV11-1 and TRBJ1-2; D ambiguous. Germline values: CDR1 SGHAT, CDR2 FQDESV (reference sequence). V lost 4 bases, J lost 3 bases, and 12 bases lay in between. CDR3 size: 14 residues. CDR3 sequence (DNA): TGTGCCAGCAGCTCCCCAGACGGACACTATGGCTACACCTTC. It specifies CASSSPDGHYGYTF.

This clonotype was observed many times. V usage is TRBV6-2 or TRBV6-3 and J usage is TRBJ1-1; no definite D call. CDR1 and CDR2 (germline): MNHEY, SVGEGT. The CDR3 has 13 residues. The V and J ends lost 4 bases and 4 bases respectively, with 10 bases between them. The CDR3 DNA reads TGTGCCAGCAGTTCCTCCTACGGCACTGAAGCTTTCTTT. Translating it yields CASSSSYGTEAFF.

In DNA, the CDR3 is TGTGCCAGCACCCACCACTGGACTAGCGGGAAAAGAAACTCCTACGAGCAGTACTTC. Amino acid sequence: CASTHHWTSGKRNSYEQYF. The genes are TRBV6-2 or TRBV6-3 and TRBJ2-7, with 12 bases fitting TRBD2. V shed 7 bases and J 0 bases; nucleotides not matched to a gene: 16. Germline assignment: CDR1 MNHEY and CDR2 SVGEGT. The CDR3 extends over 19 amino acids.

This clonotype was counted a few times. The chain links TRBV19 to TRBJ2-1; D might be TRBD2 (7 bases). In germline, CDR1 is LNHDA, CDR2 SQIVND (reference sequence). The ends were cut back, 6 bases at V and 6 bases at J, with 15 bases in the middle. CDR3 size: 14 residues. This CDR3 reads CASRTRGPSNEQFF. The CDR3 region has the DNA TGTGCCAGTAGGACGCGGGGGCCGTCCAATGAGCAGTTCTTC.